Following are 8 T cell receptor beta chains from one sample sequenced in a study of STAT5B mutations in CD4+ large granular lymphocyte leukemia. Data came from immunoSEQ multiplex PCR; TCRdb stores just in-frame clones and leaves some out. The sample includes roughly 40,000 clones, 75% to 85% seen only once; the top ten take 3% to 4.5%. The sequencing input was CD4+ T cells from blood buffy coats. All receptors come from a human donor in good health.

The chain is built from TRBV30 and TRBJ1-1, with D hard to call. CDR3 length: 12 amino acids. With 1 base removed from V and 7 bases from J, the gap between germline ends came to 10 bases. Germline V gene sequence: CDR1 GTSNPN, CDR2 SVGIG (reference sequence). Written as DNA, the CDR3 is TGTGCCTGGAGTGAACCGATAAGTGAAGCTTTCTTT. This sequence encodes CAWSEPISEAFF.

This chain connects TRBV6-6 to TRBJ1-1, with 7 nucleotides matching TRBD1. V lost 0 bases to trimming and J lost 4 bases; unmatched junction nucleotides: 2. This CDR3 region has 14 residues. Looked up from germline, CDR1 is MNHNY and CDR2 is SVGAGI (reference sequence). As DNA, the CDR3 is TGTGCCAGCAGTTACTCACAGGGGCGCACTGAAGCTTTCTTT. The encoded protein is CASSYSQGRTEAFF.

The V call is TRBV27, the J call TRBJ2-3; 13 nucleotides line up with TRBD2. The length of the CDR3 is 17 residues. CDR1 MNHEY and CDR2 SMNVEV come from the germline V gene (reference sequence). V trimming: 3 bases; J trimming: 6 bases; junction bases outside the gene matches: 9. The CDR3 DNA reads TGTGCCAGCAGTTTTACTAGCGGGGGGGCCCTGACGGATACGCAGTATTTT. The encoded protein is CASSFTSGGALTDTQYF.

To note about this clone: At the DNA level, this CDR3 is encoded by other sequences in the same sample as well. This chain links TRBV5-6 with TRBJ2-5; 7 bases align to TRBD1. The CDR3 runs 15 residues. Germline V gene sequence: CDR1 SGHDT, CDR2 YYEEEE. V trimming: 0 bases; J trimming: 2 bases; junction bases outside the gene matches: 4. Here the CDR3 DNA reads TGTGCCAGCAGCTTGGGACAGGGCGTACAAGAGACCCAGTACTTC. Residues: CASSLGQGVQETQYF.

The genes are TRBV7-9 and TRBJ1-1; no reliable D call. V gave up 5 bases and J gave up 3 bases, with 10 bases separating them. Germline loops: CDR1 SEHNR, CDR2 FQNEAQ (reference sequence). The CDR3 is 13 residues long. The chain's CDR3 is CASSIDRDTEAFF. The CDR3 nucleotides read TGTGCCAGCAGCATAGACCGGGACACTGAAGCTTTCTTT. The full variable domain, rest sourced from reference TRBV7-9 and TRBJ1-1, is DTGVSQNPRHKITKRGQNVTFRCDPISEHNRLYWYRQTLGQGPEFLTYFQNEAQLEKSRLLSDRFSAERPKGSFSTLEIQRTEQGDSAMYLCASSIDRDTEAFFGQGTRLTVV.

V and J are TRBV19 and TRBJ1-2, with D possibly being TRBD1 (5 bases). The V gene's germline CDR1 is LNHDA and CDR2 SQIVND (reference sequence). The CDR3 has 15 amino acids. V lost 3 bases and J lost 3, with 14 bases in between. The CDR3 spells CASSITGQYYYGYTF. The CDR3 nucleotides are TGTGCCAGTAGTATCACGGGGCAATATTACTATGGCTACACCTTC.

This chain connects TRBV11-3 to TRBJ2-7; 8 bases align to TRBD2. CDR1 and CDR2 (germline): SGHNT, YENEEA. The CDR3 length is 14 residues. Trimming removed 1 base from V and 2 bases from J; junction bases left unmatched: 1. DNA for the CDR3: TGTGCCAGCAGCTTAGTAGCGGGAACCTACGAGCAGTACTTC. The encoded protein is CASSLVAGTYEQYF.

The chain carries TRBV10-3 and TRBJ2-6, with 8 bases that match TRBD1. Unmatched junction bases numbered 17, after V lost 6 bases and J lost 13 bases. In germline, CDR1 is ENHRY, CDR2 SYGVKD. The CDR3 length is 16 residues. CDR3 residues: CAISRTGQANIGVLTF. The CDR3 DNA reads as TGTGCCATCAGCCGTACGGGACAGGCGAATATCGGAGTCCTGACTTTC.